A single sample gave rise to the 9 T cell receptor beta chains below, sequenced in a study of T-cell memory formation after mild COVID-19. TCRdb called the 5' RACE reads again in MiXCR, with one record for every CDR3 protein. The table includes hundreds of thousands of distinct CDR3 sequences, under 20% detected once. The specimen sequenced was PBMCs or a T cell subset sorted from them (not recorded which). Receptors originate from an adult woman who had mild COVID-19 (a few samples of this study predate the infection). Cell type and time point are not known.

This clonotype was detected only once. V gene TRBV20-1 combines with J gene TRBJ2-3; 14 bases align to TRBD2. The trim removed 1 base at V and 3 bases at J, leaving 12 bases unmatched. Per germline, CDR1 DFQATT and CDR2 SNEGSKA (reference sequence). CDR3 length equals 19 residues. The CDR3 sequence: CSARVMGPGTSGRTDTQYF. The DNA for the CDR3 is TGCAGTGCTAGAGTCATGGGGCCCGGGACTAGCGGGAGAACAGATACGCAGTATTTT.

The chain couples TRBV12-3 or TRBV12-4 to TRBJ1-2; 7 bases fit TRBD1. V shed 3 bases and J 7 bases; nucleotides not matched to a gene: 8. The CDR3 has 14 amino acids. The DNA of the CDR3 is TGTGCCAGCAGTTTTGGGCAGGGGGAGGTTGGCTACACCTTC. This sequence encodes CASSFGQGEVGYTF.

This clonotype came up a few times. The chain employs TRBV20-1 and TRBJ1-2; perhaps TRBD1 as D (6 bases). The CDR3 is made up of 13 amino acids. Germline CDR1 and CDR2: DFQATT and SNEGSKA (reference sequence). Between the trimmed V and J ends, which lost 2 bases and 6 bases, there was a span of 13 bases. This CDR3 is CSARRQALDGYTF. The DNA of the CDR3 is TGCAGTGCTAGAAGACAGGCCCTTGATGGCTACACCTTC.

This chain connects TRBV20-1 to TRBJ1-2; 8 bases align to TRBD1. Germline values: CDR1 DFQATT, CDR2 SNEGSKA (reference sequence). The CDR3 is made up of 13 amino acids. Trimming took 3 bases from V and 4 from J; bases not matched to a gene: 4. The CDR3 sequence is CSASWGQAYGYTF. CDR3 DNA: TGCAGTGCTAGCTGGGGACAGGCCTATGGCTACACCTTC.

This clonotype showed up many times. V gene TRBV6-2 or TRBV6-3 combines with J gene TRBJ1-5, with D perhaps TRBD1 (5 bases). Germline V gives CDR1 MNHEY, CDR2 SVGEGT. The V end was cut by 6 bases, the J end by 4 bases, with 10 bases between. This CDR3 is built from 13 residues. As DNA, the CDR3 is TGTGCCAGCAGCCGCGACAGAAATCAGCCCCAGCATTTT. Its translation: CASSRDRNQPQHF.

There are a few counts of this clonotype. The chain couples TRBV5-1 to TRBJ2-7; D possibly corresponds to TRBD2 (6 bases). V lost 4 bases to trimming and J lost 0 bases, with 11 bases between them. The length of the CDR3 is 14 residues. Germline V gene data show CDR1 as SGHRS and CDR2 as YFSETQ. The CDR3 here is CASSPGGYSYEQYF. The CDR3 DNA reads as TGCGCCAGCAGCCCCGGAGGGTACTCCTACGAGCAGTACTTC.

The V call is TRBV9, the J call TRBJ2-5, with 7 bases aligning to TRBD2. Germline CDR1 and CDR2: SGDLS and YYNGEE. V was pared by 2 bases and J by 5 bases, with 6 bases of the junction left unmatched. This CDR3 has 14 amino acids. The CDR3 protein is CASSVSGMPETQYF. CDR3 DNA: TGTGCCAGCAGCGTGAGCGGGATGCCTGAGACCCAGTACTTC.

This clonotype was counted only a few times. This rearrangement joins TRBV24-1 to TRBJ2-3; D perhaps matches TRBD1 (5 bases). This CDR3 contains 15 residues. Germline values: CDR1 KGHDR, CDR2 SFDVKD. V was trimmed by 5 bases and J by 0 bases, leaving 11 bases between them. Here the CDR3 reads CATSGRQISTDTQYF. Written as DNA, the CDR3 is TGTGCCACCAGTGGGAGACAGATTAGCACAGATACGCAGTATTTT.

The chain has TRBV4-1 and TRBJ2-3; 7 bases map to TRBD2. J lost 0 bases, V lost 1 base, and 7 bases had no gene match. Germline lookup yields CDR1 MGHRA and CDR2 YSYEKL. The CDR3 is 17 amino acids. This CDR3 reads CASSQAWGGESTDTQYF. DNA of the CDR3: TGCGCCAGCAGCCAAGCCTGGGGGGGAGAGAGCACAGATACGCAGTATTTT.